The 27 T cell receptor beta chains given below trace back to one sample, sequenced in a study of human T cells and chemical hapten exposure. TCRdb processed the RACE reads anew with MiXCR; each CDR3 protein has one entry. The sample consists of roughly 64,000 distinct CDR3 sequences, about 10% of them appearing once. The time point here: pre-sensitization, week 0. Noted treatment: therapeutic diphenylcyclopropenone sensitization with weekly scalp DPC. The sequencing here drew on whole blood, taken in connection with sensitization to the hapten diphenylcyclopropenone (DPC). The receptors were sampled from a woman between 40 and 50 years old with alopecia areata. Some clones in this sample may be carry-over from other donors' samples.

With respect to this clonotype: A much larger clone sits a single nucleotide away, making a read error possible. Likely a read error: the CDR3 ends without its conserved phenylalanine or tryptophan. This chain uses TRBV12-3 or TRBV12-4 with TRBJ2-7; no clear D gene. This CDR3 is built from 12 residues. Trimming took 6 bases from V and 2 from J, leaving 8 bases between them. CDR3 nucleotide sequence: TGTGCCAGCAGCACCATCCCCTACGAGCAGTACCTC. It specifies CASSTIPYEQYL.

The gene calls are TRBV29-1 and TRBJ2-6; D gene uncertain. This CDR3 comprises 12 residues. Trimming shortened V by 3 bases and J by 2 bases, and 2 bases separated the two germline ends. Germline lookup yields CDR1 SQVTM and CDR2 ANQGSEA. The CDR3 spells CSVDAGANVLTF. In DNA form, the CDR3 reads TGCAGCGTTGACGCTGGGGCCAACGTCCTGACTTTC.

This clonotype has only a few counts. The J gene is TRBJ1-1, the V gene TRBV27; possibly TRBD1 for D (5 bases). The germline gives CDR1 MNHEY, CDR2 SMNVEV (reference sequence). The CDR3 extends over 16 amino acids. Between the trimmed V and J ends, which lost 2 bases and 0 bases, there was a span of 13 bases. CDR3 region: CASSLQGRILNTEAFF. The CDR3, as DNA: TGTGCCAGCAGTTTACAGGGACGGATTCTGAACACTGAAGCTTTCTTT.

Relative to its sample, this clonotype is medium-sized. The V gene is TRBV7-6, the J gene TRBJ2-2, with 9 bases identical to TRBD2. Germline CDR1 SGHVS, CDR2 FNYEAQ. Losses at the gene ends were 2 bases for V and 2 bases for J; bases not matched to a gene: 6. This CDR3 is built from 17 residues. The CDR3 DNA reads as TGTGCCAGCAGCTTATCGGCAGCGGGGGGCAACACCGGGGAGCTGTTTTTT. It specifies CASSLSAAGGNTGELFF.

The genes are TRBV6-6 and TRBJ2-7; 7 bases align to TRBD1. The CDR3 extends over 12 amino acids. Germline V lookup: CDR1 MNHNY, CDR2 SVGAGI (reference sequence). V gave up 6 bases and J gave up 3 bases; unmatched junction bases: 2. The CDR3, as DNA: TGTGCCAGCAGCCAGGGGGACTACGAGCAGTACTTC. This translates into CASSQGDYEQYF.

This clonotype came up a few times. This chain connects TRBV29-1 to TRBJ2-5, with 11 nucleotides matching TRBD2. Germline lookup yields CDR1 SQVTM and CDR2 ANQGSEA. The CDR3 extends over 14 amino acids. Trimming cost V 3 bases and J 4 bases; bases outside gene matches: 4. The CDR3 DNA is TGCAGCGTTGAGGCTAGCGGGGGGCCAGAGACCCAGTACTTC. It is translated as CSVEASGGPETQYF.

This clonotype was detected only a few times. The V and J genes are TRBV4-3 and TRBJ2-7; the D call may be TRBD1 or TRBD2 (5 bases each). Trimming took off 1 base at V and 3 bases at J, with 13 bases between the two ends. Germline values: CDR1 LGHNA, CDR2 YSLEER. The CDR3 covers 15 residues. The CDR3 nucleotides are TGCGCCAGCAGCCAAGTTGGGGGTCGGATCTACGAGCAGTACTTC. As protein: CASSQVGGRIYEQYF.

This clonotype showed up many times. The chain combines TRBV5-6 with TRBJ1-4, with D unresolved. V was shortened by 0 bases and J by 6 bases, with 9 bases between the two germline ends. This CDR3 region has 14 residues. Germline lookup yields CDR1 SGHDT and CDR2 YYEEEE. For the CDR3, the DNA is TGTGCCAGCAGCTTGGACGATTCGGATGAAAAACTGTTTTTT. Its protein product is CASSLDDSDEKLFF.

This clonotype has ten or more counts. The V call is TRBV28, the J call TRBJ2-4; 11 positions match TRBD2. The CDR3 extends over 17 amino acids. Germline CDR1 is MDHEN and CDR2 is SYDVKM. J was trimmed by 0 bases and V by 6 bases; bases with no gene match: 7. This CDR3 is CASSYQTSGIAKNIQYF. In DNA, the CDR3 is TGTGCCAGCAGCTATCAGACTAGCGGGATAGCCAAAAACATTCAGTACTTC. Full variable domain (outside the CDR3, taken from reference TRBV28 and TRBJ2-4): DVKVTQSSRYLVKRTGEKVFLECVQDMDHENMFWYRQDPGLGLRLIYFSYDVKMKEKGDIPEGYSVSREKKERFSLILESASTNQTSMYLCASSYQTSGIAKNIQYFGAGTRLSVL.

This clonotype appeared a few times. V and J are TRBV7-9 and TRBJ2-3, with unresolved D. Trimming pared 5 bases from V and 6 bases from J, leaving 9 bases between. The V gene's germline CDR1 is SEHNR and CDR2 FQNEAQ (reference sequence). CDR3 length: 12 amino acids. CDR3 nucleotides: TGTGCCAGCAGCCCACGGTGGGATACGCAGTATTTT. This translates into CASSPRWDTQYF. The full variable domain, rest sourced from reference TRBV7-9 and TRBJ2-3, is DTGVSQNPRHKITKRGQNVTFRCDPISEHNRLYWYRQTLGQGPEFLTYFQNEAQLEKSRLLSDRFSAERPKGSFSTLEIQRTEQGDSAMYLCASSPRWDTQYFGPGTRLTVL.

This chain uses TRBV4-1 with TRBJ1-5, with TRBD1 matching over 7 bases. V shed 0 bases and J 7 bases; nucleotides not matched to a gene: 6. Germline assignment: CDR1 MGHRA and CDR2 YSYEKL. The CDR3 runs to 15 residues. The CDR3 nucleotides read TGCGCCAGCAGCCAAGAAGAGGGGGCACAGCAGCCCCAGCATTTT. It is translated as CASSQEEGAQQPQHF.

This clonotype was seen ten or more times. J is TRBJ2-7 and V is TRBV29-1, with 9 bases aligning to TRBD2. The CDR3 has 12 residues. J lost 6 bases, V lost 7 bases, and 7 bases had no gene match. Germline CDR1 is SQVTM and CDR2 is ANQGSEA. The CDR3 loop is CSAASGKGEQYF. The CDR3, as DNA: TGCAGCGCGGCTAGCGGGAAGGGCGAGCAGTACTTC.

The chain recombines TRBV10-3 with TRBJ1-2; D is perhaps TRBD1 (6 bases). V lost 6 bases, J lost 8 bases, and 16 bases lay in between. The CDR3 is 13 amino acids. Germline loops: CDR1 ENHRY, CDR2 SYGVKD. Written as DNA, the CDR3 is TGTGCCATCAGGGAGACAGGCCTGGAAGGCTACACCTTC. This translates into CAIRETGLEGYTF.

The rearrangement uses TRBV28 and TRBJ2-7; TRBD2 might be the D (6 bases). Germline CDR1 and CDR2: MDHEN and SYDVKM. This CDR3 contains 12 residues. Trimming removed 9 bases from V and 6 bases from J, with 15 bases in between. The CDR3 loop is CASYGRRGEQYF. CDR3 nucleotide sequence: TGTGCCAGTTATGGACGGCGGGGCGAGCAGTACTTC.

The V gene is TRBV10-3, the J gene TRBJ2-7; 10 positions match TRBD1. CDR3 length: 15 residues. Germline values: CDR1 ENHRY, CDR2 SYGVKD. V trimming: 3 bases; J trimming: 2 bases; junction bases outside the gene matches: 4. The CDR3 coding sequence is TGTGCCATCAGTGATGGACAGGGGGGGGCCTACGAGCAGTACTTC. Translated: CAISDGQGGAYEQYF.

There are a few counts of this clonotype. The chain carries TRBV6-2 or TRBV6-3 and TRBJ1-5, with D possibly TRBD1 on 5 matching bases. Trimming cost V 2 bases and J 2 bases, with 10 bases left between them. Germline-derived CDR1 and CDR2 are MNHEY and SVGEGT. This CDR3 is 15 amino acids long. The CDR3 nucleotides are TGTGCCAGCAGTTACGTGGGACGGGGCAATCAGCCCCAGCATTTT. Protein product: CASSYVGRGNQPQHF.

The rearrangement uses TRBV7-8 and TRBJ2-7, with 12 nucleotides matching TRBD2. CDR1 SGHVS and CDR2 FQNEAQ come from the germline V gene. The CDR3 is made up of 15 amino acids. V trimming: 3 bases; J trimming: 2 bases; junction bases outside the gene matches: 2. The chain's CDR3 is CASSFWTSGTYEQYF. For the CDR3, the DNA is TGTGCCAGCAGCTTTTGGACTAGCGGGACCTACGAGCAGTACTTC.

This chain joins TRBV6-5 and TRBJ1-2, with D maybe TRBD1 (6 bases). Germline CDR1 is MNHEY and CDR2 is SVGAGI. Trimming took 5 bases from V and 4 from J, leaving 11 bases between them. This CDR3 is built from 13 residues. The CDR3 DNA reads TGTGCCAGCAGTCGGGACATCAGCTATGGCTACACCTTC. It translates to CASSRDISYGYTF.

This clonotype occurred a few times. The CDR3 spells CASSQNSPGAGGTEAFF. Written as DNA, the CDR3 is TGTGCCAGCTCACAAAATTCTCCAGGTGCTGGGGGCACTGAAGCTTTCTTT. V and J are TRBV18 and TRBJ1-1; tentative D call: TRBD1 (5 bases). This CDR3 is built from 17 residues. Germline CDR1 and CDR2: KGHSH and LQKENI. Between the trimmed V and J ends, which lost 4 bases and 4 bases, there was a span of 22 bases.

The chain links TRBV20-1 to TRBJ2-4, with 8 bases that match TRBD1. The J segment lost 3 bases and the V segment lost 5 bases, leaving 9 bases of the junction unmatched. This CDR3 contains 15 residues. The germline V gene has CDR1 DFQATT and CDR2 SNEGSKA (reference sequence). The CDR3, as DNA: TGCAGTGCTGAGGACAGGGTAGTAAGCAAAAACATTCAGTACTTC. Its translation: CSAEDRVVSKNIQYF.

This chain links TRBV29-1 with TRBJ2-1; D assignment may be TRBD1 or TRBD2 (5 bases each). Germline CDR1 and CDR2: SQVTM and ANQGSEA. V gave up 4 bases and J gave up 6 bases, with 7 bases separating them. The CDR3 has 11 amino acids. The chain's CDR3 is CSVARGNEQFF. The DNA of the CDR3 is TGCAGCGTTGCGAGGGGCAATGAGCAGTTCTTC.

This clonotype has a count of ten or more. The chain uses TRBV7-3 and TRBJ1-4, with TRBD1 matching 9 bases. The CDR3 is made up of 15 amino acids. Germline V gene lookup returns CDR1 SGHTA and CDR2 FQGTGA. V lost 5 bases to trimming and J lost 4 bases; unmatched junction nucleotides: 5. The CDR3 region is CASSATGGRNEKLFF. CDR3 nucleotides: TGTGCCAGCAGCGCCACAGGGGGCCGTAATGAAAAACTGTTTTTT.

This clonotype was recorded at least ten times. The CDR3 reads CASRTSGQAEKLFF. The CDR3 DNA sequence: TGTGCCAGCAGGACCTCTGGACAGGCGGAAAAACTGTTTTTT. The chain uses TRBV6-6 and TRBJ1-4; 7 bases map to TRBD1. The CDR3 is made up of 14 amino acids. Germline V gene sequence: CDR1 MNHNY, CDR2 SVGAGI (reference sequence). V trimming: 6 bases; J trimming: 8 bases; junction bases outside the gene matches: 9.

This clonotype has only a few counts. The CDR3 DNA reads TGCAGCGTTGAAGACCCGGCGGCTCAAGAGACCCAGTACTTC. Amino acids: CSVEDPAAQETQYF. V is TRBV29-1 and J is TRBJ2-5; D unclear. CDR1 is SQVTM and CDR2 is ANQGSEA in the germline V gene. The length of the CDR3 is 14 residues. Trimming shortened V by 0 bases and J by 2 bases, and 10 bases separated the two germline ends.

This clonotype was observed a handful of times. This sequence joins TRBV19 and TRBJ2-1; D may be TRBD2 (7 bases). Germline CDR1 is LNHDA and CDR2 is SQIVND (reference sequence). The CDR3 is 13 residues long. V gave up 7 bases and J gave up 9 bases, with 16 bases separating them. The CDR3 spells CASKGGGFSEQFF. The CDR3 DNA reads as TGTGCCAGTAAAGGGGGGGGTTTCAGTGAGCAGTTCTTC.

This clonotype has at least ten counts. The CDR3 region is CASTHGGRAFF. The CDR3 DNA reads as TGTGCCAGCACCCACGGGGGTCGGGCTTTCTTT. The chain carries TRBV6-2 or TRBV6-3 and TRBJ1-1; D is possibly TRBD1 (5 bases). This CDR3 is built from 11 residues. V was shortened by 7 bases and J by 11 bases, with 14 bases between the two germline ends. Germline V gene sequence: CDR1 MNHEY, CDR2 SVGEGT.

The gene calls are TRBV10-3 and TRBJ2-4, with D possibly being TRBD1 or TRBD2 (6 bases each). Trimming removed 3 bases from V and 5 bases from J, with 11 bases in between. The CDR3 loop spans 14 amino acids. The germline V gene has CDR1 ENHRY and CDR2 SYGVKD. Here the CDR3 DNA reads TGTGCCATCAGTGATGCCGGGGGCCAAAACATTCAGTACTTC. Translating it yields CAISDAGGQNIQYF.